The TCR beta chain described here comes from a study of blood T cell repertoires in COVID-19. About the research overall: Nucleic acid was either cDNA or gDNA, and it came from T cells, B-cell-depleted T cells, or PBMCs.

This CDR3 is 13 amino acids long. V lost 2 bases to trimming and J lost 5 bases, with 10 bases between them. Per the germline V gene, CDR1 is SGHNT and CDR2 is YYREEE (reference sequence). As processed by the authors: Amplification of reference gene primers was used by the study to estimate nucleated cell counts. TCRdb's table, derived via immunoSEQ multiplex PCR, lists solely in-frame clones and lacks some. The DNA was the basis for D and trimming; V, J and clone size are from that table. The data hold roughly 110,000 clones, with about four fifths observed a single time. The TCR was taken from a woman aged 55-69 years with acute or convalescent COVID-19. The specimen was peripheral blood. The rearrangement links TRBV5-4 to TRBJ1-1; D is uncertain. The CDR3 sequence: CASSFDRVTEAFF. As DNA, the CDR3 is TGTGCCAGCAGCTTTGATCGGGTAACTGAAGCTTTCTTT. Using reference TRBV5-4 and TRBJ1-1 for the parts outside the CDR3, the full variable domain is ETGVTQSPTHLIKTRGQQVTLRCSSQSGHNTVSWYQQALGQGPQFIFQYYREEENGRGNFPPRFSGLQFPNYSSELNVNALELDDSALYLCASSFDRVTEAFFGQGTRLTVV.